This T cell receptor (beta chain) was retrieved from a study of Graves' ophthalmopathy and Graves' hyperthyroidism. Trimming took off 1 base at V and 0 bases at J, with 9 bases between the two ends. Germline-derived CDR1 and CDR2 are MNHEY and SVGAGI. The CDR3 length is 15 residues. RNA transcripts yielded amplified TCR beta CDR3 regions. Second-round multiplex PCR came after first-round RT-PCR with HTBI primers. TCRdb used MiXCR to reprocess the multiplex PCR reads, holding one entry per CDR3 protein. The sample gives roughly 500,000 distinct CDR3 sequences, around 15% of which show up once; roughly 9.8% is in the top ten.

This sequence joins TRBV6-5 and TRBJ1-2, with D unclear. The clonotype was recovered from a woman in her 30s with Graves' ophthalmopathy. The sample taken for sequencing was blood. The CDR3 nucleotides are TGTGCCAGCAGTTACTATAGGGATGCTAACTATGGCTACACCTTC. This encodes CASSYYRDANYGYTF.